Sequencing of this T cell receptor (beta chain) was carried out in a study of blood T cells in healthy people across ages. Sample-barcoded 5' priming and a J-beta primer mix drove a second PCR of roughly 6 to 12 cycles. Each cDNA was tagged by a template-switch adaptor containing 12 random nucleotides. TCRdb re-analysed the 5' RACE reads in MiXCR, keeping a single row per CDR3 protein. There are roughly 1.5 million distinct CDR3 sequences in the sample; 40% to 45% occur only once, and about 4.1% lies in the top ten. This CDR3 has 16 amino acids. V was clipped by 0 bases and J by 0 bases; unmatched bases: 4. Germline CDR1 is SGHTA and CDR2 is FQGNSA. Isolation of PBMCs gave at least 6 million cells per sample. Findings of the study overall: Long-lived donors exceeded aged donors in naive CD4+ cells and diversity. Roughly linear declines in TCR beta diversity per million T cells occurred with age.

This clonotype was detected a few times. Its antigen is not known. Material for sequencing was blood. The V gene is TRBV7-2, the J gene TRBJ1-2, with 7 positions matching TRBD1. This clonotype was obtained from a woman under 30 in good health. CDR3 DNA sequence: TGTGCCAGCAGCTTAGCCCGCGGGACAGCTAACTATGGCTACACCTTC. Translating gives CASSLARGTANYGYTF.